Presented here are 6 T cell receptor beta chains from one specimen sequenced in a study of prognosis after radiotherapy for stage I lung cancer. Using two-round multiplex PCR, the authors amplified TCR beta CDR3 from genomic DNA. Used in first-round PCR were primers specific to each TRBV and TRBJ gene. TCRdb ran MiXCR on the multiplex PCR reads and lists one entry per CDR3 protein. The sample gives approximately 16,000 distinct CDR3 sequences, around 30% of which show up once; roughly a third is in the top ten. The material was PBMCs, obtained before or after stereotactic body radiation therapy (not recorded which). All receptors come from a donor over 45 with non-small cell lung cancer.

This clonotype appeared many times. The CDR3 here is CASSYGASGRALETQYF. CDR3 nucleotides: TGTGCCAGCAGTTACGGAGCTAGCGGGAGGGCTCTGGAGACCCAGTACTTC. V usage is TRBV6-2 or TRBV6-3 and J usage is TRBJ2-5, with 12 bases lining up with TRBD2. The CDR3 length is 17 residues. V was pared by 2 bases and J by 5 bases, with 9 bases of the junction left unmatched. CDR1 and CDR2 (germline): MNHEY, SVGEGT.

The gene calls are TRBV7-2 and TRBJ2-7; D gene uncertain. The germline V gene encodes CDR1 SGHTA and CDR2 FQGNSA. The germline V and J ends were trimmed by 6 bases and 5 bases, with 17 bases remaining between them. The length of the CDR3 is 14 residues. The CDR3 loop reads CASRAYMFADEQYF. The DNA of the CDR3 is TGTGCCAGCAGAGCTTACATGTTCGCGGACGAGCAGTACTTC.

This clonotype was counted many times. J is TRBJ2-1 and V is TRBV14, with 10 positions matching TRBD2. Germline-derived CDR1 and CDR2 are SGHDN and FVKESK. J gave up 7 bases and V 0 bases, and 9 bases lay outside the gene matches. This CDR3 has 17 residues. The CDR3 nucleotides read TGTGCCAGCAGCCAAGATGGGGCTAGCGGGAGTCGGAATGAGCAGTTCTTC. Protein sequence: CASSQDGASGSRNEQFF.

The table lists this clonotype with a few counts. This may be a read error: a much more frequent sequence differs by one nucleotide. The chain carries TRBV6-2 or TRBV6-3 and TRBJ2-3, with D tentatively TRBD2 (7 bases). Trimming left V 2 bases short and J 2 bases short, with 14 bases between. CDR3 length: 16 residues. Germline CDR1 and CDR2: MNHEY and SVGEGT. CDR3: CASSYPQGTTTDTQYF. CDR3 sequence (DNA): TGTGCCAGCAGTTACCCTCAGGGGACTACCACAGATACGCAGTATTTT.

This clonotype was detected many times. The gene calls are TRBV7-9 and TRBJ1-2; D gene unclear. The CDR3 covers 17 residues. The V end was cut by 5 bases, the J end by 5 bases, with 24 bases between. Per germline, CDR1 SEHNR and CDR2 FQNEAQ (reference sequence). The CDR3 loop is CASSPTDGRAGLYGYTF. CDR3 DNA sequence: TGTGCCAGCAGCCCTACTGATGGGCGAGCAGGACTATATGGCTACACCTTC.

A note on this clonotype: Since a far larger clone is one base different, this is likely a read error. V gene TRBV13 combines with J gene TRBJ2-1; D ambiguous. Looked up from germline, CDR1 is PRHDT and CDR2 is FYEKMQ (reference sequence). The CDR3 is 15 amino acids. The CDR3: CASSLHPNVYNEQFF. The CDR3 DNA is TGCGCCAGCAGCTTGCACCCGAACGTGTACAATGAGCAGTTCTTC. The full variable domain, in which reference TRBV13 and TRBJ2-1 provide the parts outside the CDR3, is AAGVIQSPRHLIKEKRETATLKCYPIPRHDTVYWYQQGPGQDPQFLISFYEKMQSDKGSIPDRFSAQQFSDYHSELNMSSLELGDSALYFCASSLHPNVYNEQFFGPGTRLTVL.